The 18 T cell receptor beta chains given below trace back to one sample, sequenced in a study of T cell responses to AZD1222 COVID-19 vaccine. Clones were sequenced by immunoSEQ multiplex PCR, and TCRdb holds only the in-frame ones, with some missing. The sample comprises about 100,000 clones, around 87% of which are singletons, and roughly a tenth rests with the top ten. Sequenced material: peripheral blood, taken 28 days after the second AZD1222 dose. These receptors all stem from an adult who received the AZD1222 COVID-19 vaccine.

V usage is TRBV9 and J usage is TRBJ2-2; 13 nucleotides line up with TRBD2. Germline lookup yields CDR1 SGDLS and CDR2 YYNGEE. Trimming cost V 4 bases and J 6 bases; bases outside gene matches: 9. The CDR3 covers 17 residues. The chain's CDR3 is CASSPAGLAGEAGELFF. CDR3 DNA sequence: TGTGCCAGCAGCCCCGCCGGACTAGCGGGAGAAGCCGGGGAGCTGTTTTTT.

V gene TRBV4-2 combines with J gene TRBJ1-1; D might be TRBD1 (6 bases). CDR3 size: 15 residues. V shed 1 base and J shed 4 bases, with 13 bases lying between them. Per the germline V gene, CDR1 is LGHNA and CDR2 is YNFKEQ. The CDR3 sequence: CASSQAGVGGTEAFF. The CDR3 coding sequence is TGTGCCAGCAGCCAAGCAGGGGTAGGTGGCACTGAAGCTTTCTTT.

V gene TRBV5-5 combines with J gene TRBJ2-2, with unresolved D. V was clipped by 4 bases and J by 5 bases, with 18 bases between them. CDR3 length: 16 residues. Per germline, CDR1 SGHKS and CDR2 YYEKEE (reference sequence). The CDR3 loop reads CASSQIQRPETGELFF. In DNA, the CDR3 is TGTGCCAGCAGCCAAATACAGAGGCCCGAGACCGGGGAGCTGTTTTTT.

V usage is TRBV7-2 and J usage is TRBJ2-3; D not resolved. The CDR3 extends over 15 amino acids. Germline V gene lookup returns CDR1 SGHTA and CDR2 FQGNSA. V was cut by 3 bases and J by 0 bases, with 10 bases left in between. The DNA for the CDR3 is TGTGCCAGCAGCTTTGGGGTTGGTAGCACAGATACGCAGTATTTT. Protein sequence: CASSFGVGSTDTQYF. Drawing the rest from reference TRBV7-2 and TRBJ2-3, the complete variable domain is GAGVSQSPSNKVTEKGKDVELRCDPISGHTALYWYRQSLGQGLEFLIYFQGNSAPDKSGLPSDRFSAERTGGSVSTLTIQRTQQEDSAVYLCASSFGVGSTDTQYFGPGTRLTVL.

The chain carries TRBV6-5 and TRBJ2-7, with 11 bases matching TRBD2. CDR1 and CDR2 (germline): MNHEY, SVGAGI. The CDR3 runs 13 residues. V was clipped by 5 bases and J by 7 bases; unmatched bases: 4. This CDR3 reads CASSLSGRVEQYF. CDR3 DNA sequence: TGTGCCAGCAGTCTTAGCGGGAGGGTAGAGCAGTACTTC.

This chain connects TRBV18 to TRBJ1-2; D call uncertain. Trimming shortened V by 3 bases and J by 6 bases, and 5 bases separated the two germline ends. Germline CDR1 is KGHSH and CDR2 is LQKENI. The CDR3 spans 11 residues. This CDR3 reads CASSPGHGYTF. CDR3 in DNA: TGTGCCAGCTCACCTGGTCATGGCTACACCTTC.

V usage is TRBV12-3 or TRBV12-4 and J usage is TRBJ1-2; D uncertain. There are 13 residues in the CDR3. V was trimmed by 6 bases and J by 7 bases, leaving 15 bases between them. CDR3 in DNA: TGTGCCAGCAGCACTCGGAGGGATGCTGGCTACACCTTC. It translates to CASSTRRDAGYTF.

The chain recombines TRBV14 with TRBJ1-1, with D uncertain. The CDR3 consists of 16 residues. V lost 0 bases to trimming and J lost 0 bases, with 11 bases between them. Per germline, CDR1 SGHDN and CDR2 FVKESK. In DNA, the CDR3 is TGTGCCAGCAGCCAAGATGCCAGGATTATGAACACTGAAGCTTTCTTT. It translates to CASSQDARIMNTEAFF.

The chain carries TRBV12-5 and TRBJ1-2; D not certain. This CDR3 has 12 residues. CDR1 is LGHNT and CDR2 is FRNRAP in the germline V gene. Deletions cut 1 base from V and 3 bases from J, with 3 bases between. The CDR3 spells CASGLDHYGYTF. The CDR3 DNA sequence: TGTGCTAGTGGTTTGGACCACTATGGCTACACCTTC. The full variable domain, rest sourced from reference TRBV12-5 and TRBJ1-2, is DARVTQTPRHKVTEMGQEVTMRCQPILGHNTVFWYRQTMMQGLELLAYFRNRAPLDDSGMPKDRFSAEMPDATLATLKIQPSEPRDSAVYFCASGLDHYGYTFGSGTRLTVV.

This clone was seen a single time. The V call is TRBV20-1, the J call TRBJ1-3; no clear D gene. Deletions cut 6 bases from V and 7 bases from J, with 10 bases between. The CDR3 extends over 11 amino acids. Germline V gene sequence: CDR1 DFQATT, CDR2 SNEGSKA (reference sequence). CDR3 nucleotides: TGCAGTGCCCCCGGTGGGAACACCATATATTTT. Its translation is CSAPGGNTIYF.

The rearrangement uses TRBV6-4 and TRBJ2-3; 8 positions agree with TRBD2. The CDR3 is 13 amino acids. Per germline, CDR1 MRHNA and CDR2 SNTAGT. Trimming cost V 4 bases and J 6 bases; bases outside gene matches: 3. The CDR3 DNA follows: TGTGCCAGCAGTGTGTTAGCGGGGGATACGCAGTATTTT. Its protein is CASSVLAGDTQYF.

The chain links TRBV5-1 to TRBJ2-5, with D unresolved. Trimming took off 2 bases at V and 5 bases at J, with 10 bases between the two ends. The CDR3 is 13 amino acids. Looked up from germline, CDR1 is SGHRS and CDR2 is YFSETQ. The CDR3 region has the DNA TGCGCCAGCAGCTTCCTAGGAACGGAGACCCAGTACTTC. Protein product: CASSFLGTETQYF.

This clone occurred a few times. The chain uses TRBV15 and TRBJ1-1; 8 nucleotides agree with TRBD1. Per germline, CDR1 LNHNV and CDR2 YYDKDF (reference sequence). This CDR3 is built from 14 residues. The V gene end was trimmed by 4 bases and the J gene end by 1 base; junction bases not matched to a gene: 2. The CDR3 nucleotides are TGTGCCACCAGCAAGGACAGGGCGAACACTGAAGCTTTCTTT. It is translated as CATSKDRANTEAFF.

The chain couples TRBV7-2 to TRBJ1-5, with 7 bases aligning to TRBD1. This CDR3 is built from 14 residues. Germline V gene lookup returns CDR1 SGHTA and CDR2 FQGNSA. Trimming at V came to 5 bases and at J to 6 bases, leaving 7 bases not matched to a gene. CDR3 sequence (DNA): TGTGCCAGCAGCCCCACAGGGGTCGGTCAGCCCCAGCATTTT. It specifies CASSPTGVGQPQHF.

This chain joins TRBV28 and TRBJ2-4, with a tentative D call TRBD1 (6 bases). The germline V gene has CDR1 MDHEN and CDR2 SYDVKM. V shed 6 bases and J shed 0 bases, with 15 bases lying between them. The CDR3 has 16 amino acids. The CDR3 bases are TGTGCCAGCAGCCCCGGGACAACGCTAGCCAAAAACATTCAGTACTTC. This encodes CASSPGTTLAKNIQYF.

This clone was seen only once. The V gene is TRBV9, the J gene TRBJ2-7, with TRBD1 matching 7 bases. The CDR3 is 15 amino acids. Germline V gene data show CDR1 as SGDLS and CDR2 as YYNGEE. Trimming cost V 0 bases and J 2 bases; bases outside gene matches: 5. The CDR3 DNA follows: TGTGCCAGCAGCGTAGGGACAGGTGCCCCCTACGAGCAGTACTTC. It translates to CASSVGTGAPYEQYF. Using reference TRBV9 and TRBJ2-7 for the parts outside the CDR3, the full variable domain is DSGVTQTPKHLITATGQRVTLRCSPRSGDLSVYWYQQSLDQGLQFLIQYYNGEERAKGNILERFSAQQFPDLHSELNLSSLELGDSALYFCASSVGTGAPYEQYFGPGTRLTVT.

V and J are TRBV11-2 and TRBJ2-1; 7 bases align to TRBD2. The CDR3 loop spans 13 amino acids. Per germline, CDR1 SGHAT and CDR2 FQNNGV. Trimming cost V 6 bases and J 3 bases; bases outside gene matches: 2. CDR3 in DNA: TGTGCCAGCAGTCGGGGGGTCTACAATGAGCAGTTCTTC. Translation gives CASSRGVYNEQFF.

The chain recombines TRBV5-4 with TRBJ1-1, with TRBD1 matching over 7 bases. The CDR3 is 15 residues long. V trimming: 3 bases; J trimming: 6 bases; junction bases outside the gene matches: 11. Germline V gives CDR1 SGHNT, CDR2 YYREEE (reference sequence). The CDR3 is CASSSKQGIGAEAFF. The CDR3 nucleotides are TGTGCCAGCAGCTCAAAACAGGGGATAGGCGCTGAAGCTTTCTTT.